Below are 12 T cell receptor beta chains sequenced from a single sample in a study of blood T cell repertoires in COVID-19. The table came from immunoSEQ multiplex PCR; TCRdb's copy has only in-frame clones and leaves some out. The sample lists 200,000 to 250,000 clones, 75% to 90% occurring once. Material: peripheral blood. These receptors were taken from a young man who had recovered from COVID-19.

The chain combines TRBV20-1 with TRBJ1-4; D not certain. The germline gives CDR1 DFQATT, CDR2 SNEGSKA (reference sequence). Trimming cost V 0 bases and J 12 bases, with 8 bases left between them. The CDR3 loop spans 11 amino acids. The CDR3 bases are TGCAGTGCTAGAGATCGGGAAGAACTGTTTTTT. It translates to CSARDREELFF.

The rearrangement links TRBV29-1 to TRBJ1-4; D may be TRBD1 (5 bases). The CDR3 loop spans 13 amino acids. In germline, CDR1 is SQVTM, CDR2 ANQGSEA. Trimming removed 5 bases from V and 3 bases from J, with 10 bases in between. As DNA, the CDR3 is TGCAGCGTTCACCTAGGGGCTAATGAAAAACTGTTTTTT. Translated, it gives CSVHLGANEKLFF. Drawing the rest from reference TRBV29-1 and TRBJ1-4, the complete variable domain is SAVISQKPSRDICQRGTSLTIQCQVDSQVTMMFWYRQQPGQSLTLIATANQGSEATYESGFVIDKFPISRPNLTFSTLTVSNMSPEDSSIYLCSVHLGANEKLFFGSGTQLSVL.

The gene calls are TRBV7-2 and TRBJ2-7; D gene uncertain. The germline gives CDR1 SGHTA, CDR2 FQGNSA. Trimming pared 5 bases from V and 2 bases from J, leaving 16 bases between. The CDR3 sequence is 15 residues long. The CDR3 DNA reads TGTGCCAGCAGCATTAACGGTGGGCCAACCTACGAGCAGTACTTC. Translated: CASSINGGPTYEQYF.

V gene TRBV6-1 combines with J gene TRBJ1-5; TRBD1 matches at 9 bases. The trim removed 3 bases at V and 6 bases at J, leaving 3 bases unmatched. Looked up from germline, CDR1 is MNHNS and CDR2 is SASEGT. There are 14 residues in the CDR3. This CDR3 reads CASSDTGGIQPQHF. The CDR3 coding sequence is TGTGCCAGCAGTGACACAGGGGGCATTCAGCCCCAGCATTTT.

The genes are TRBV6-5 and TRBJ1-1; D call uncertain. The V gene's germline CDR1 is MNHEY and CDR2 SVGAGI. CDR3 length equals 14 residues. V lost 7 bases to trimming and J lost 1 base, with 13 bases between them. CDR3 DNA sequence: TGTGCCAGCAAATACGGACTGGCGAACACTGAAGCTTTCTTT. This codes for CASKYGLANTEAFF.

The CDR3 loop reads CASSQGTSVNEQFF. The CDR3 DNA reads TGTGCCAGCAGCCAAGGAACTAGCGTGAATGAGCAGTTCTTC. The chain carries TRBV3-1 (or the pseudogene TRBV3-2) and TRBJ2-1, with TRBD2 matching over 7 bases. V shed 1 base and J 7 bases; nucleotides not matched to a gene: 4. The length of the CDR3 is 14 residues. From germline, CDR1 is LGHDT and CDR2 YNNKEL (reference sequence).

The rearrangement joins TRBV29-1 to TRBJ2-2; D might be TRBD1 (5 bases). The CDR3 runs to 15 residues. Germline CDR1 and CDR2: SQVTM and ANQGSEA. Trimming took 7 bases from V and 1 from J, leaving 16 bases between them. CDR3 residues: CSAWGQPGNTGELFF. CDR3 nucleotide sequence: TGCAGCGCATGGGGCCAACCTGGGAACACCGGGGAGCTGTTTTTT.

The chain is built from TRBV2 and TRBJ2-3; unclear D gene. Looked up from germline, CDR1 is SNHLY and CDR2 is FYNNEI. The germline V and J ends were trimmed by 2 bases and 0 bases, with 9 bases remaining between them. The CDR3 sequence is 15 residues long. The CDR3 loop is CASSEHSSSTDTQYF. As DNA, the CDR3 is TGTGCCAGCAGTGAACACAGTTCTAGCACAGATACGCAGTATTTT.

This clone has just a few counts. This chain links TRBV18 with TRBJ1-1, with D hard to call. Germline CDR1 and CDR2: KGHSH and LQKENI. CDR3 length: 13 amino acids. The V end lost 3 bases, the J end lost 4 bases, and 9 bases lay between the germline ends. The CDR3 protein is CASSPRASTEAFF. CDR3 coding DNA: TGTGCCAGCTCACCGAGGGCCAGCACTGAAGCTTTCTTT.

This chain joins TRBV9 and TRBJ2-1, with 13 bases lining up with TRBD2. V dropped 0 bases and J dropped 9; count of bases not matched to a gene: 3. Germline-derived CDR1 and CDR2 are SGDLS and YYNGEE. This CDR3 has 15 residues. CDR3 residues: CASSVEGLAGTEQFF. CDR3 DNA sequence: TGTGCCAGCAGCGTAGAGGGACTAGCGGGGACTGAGCAGTTCTTC.

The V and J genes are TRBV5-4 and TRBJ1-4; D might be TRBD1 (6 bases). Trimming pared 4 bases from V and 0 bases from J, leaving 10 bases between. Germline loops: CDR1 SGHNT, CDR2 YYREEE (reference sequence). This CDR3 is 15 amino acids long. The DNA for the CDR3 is TGTGCCAGCAGCCTTACAGGGCCAACTAATGAAAAACTGTTTTTT. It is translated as CASSLTGPTNEKLFF.

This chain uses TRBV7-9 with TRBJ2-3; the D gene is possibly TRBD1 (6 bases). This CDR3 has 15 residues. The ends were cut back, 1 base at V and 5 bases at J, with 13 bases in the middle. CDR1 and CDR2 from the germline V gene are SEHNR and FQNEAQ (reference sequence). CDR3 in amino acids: CASSLDRVTLDTQYF. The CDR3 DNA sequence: TGTGCCAGCAGCTTAGACAGGGTGACCCTAGATACGCAGTATTTT.